Below, one T cell receptor beta chain is given with its context. No antigen is known for it. The CDR3 loop spans 16 amino acids. Germline values: CDR1 MGHRA, CDR2 YSYEKL. V gave up 4 bases and J gave up 5 bases, with 20 bases separating them. PCR or immunohistochemistry showed mismatch repair deficiency in every enrolled patient. TCRs were sequenced from a few patients responding to pembrolizumab. The data were obtained in a study of PD-1 blockade in mismatch repair-deficient tumors. Sequenced by immunoSEQ multiplex PCR; TCRdb stores in-frame clones only, minus some. The repertoire holds roughly 40,000 clones, with roughly 85% as singletons. Study-level results: Rapid post-treatment expansion, then contraction, generally preceding radiologic response, marked tumor-resident clones.

The clonotype originates from an adult with mismatch repair-deficient cancer. Here the sequenced sample was peripheral blood, taken roughly 76 weeks after starting pembrolizumab. This chain connects TRBV4-1 to TRBJ1-1; a possible D gene is TRBD1 (6 bases). CDR3 amino acids: CASSRVWDGTQTEAFF. The DNA for the CDR3 is TGCGCCAGCAGCCGGGTCTGGGACGGGACACAGACTGAAGCTTTCTTT.